The 18 T cell receptor beta chains presented below share a single source sample, sequenced in a study of blood T cell repertoires in COVID-19. Only in-frame clones appear in the TCRdb table, and some are missing; sequencing was by immunoSEQ multiplex PCR. The data contain a few hundred thousand clones, more than 70% of them singletons. The source material was peripheral blood. The receptors stem from a man in his forties with acute or convalescent COVID-19.

This chain joins TRBV30 and TRBJ1-1, with D tentatively TRBD1 (6 bases). The germline V gene encodes CDR1 GTSNPN and CDR2 SVGIG (reference sequence). V was trimmed by 0 bases and J by 3 bases, leaving 8 bases between them. This CDR3 comprises 13 residues. CDR3 sequence (DNA): TGTGCCTGGAGTGTAGGGGGATACACTGAAGCTTTCTTT. This sequence encodes CAWSVGGYTEAFF.

V gene TRBV28 combines with J gene TRBJ2-7; maybe TRBD2 (6 bases). V lost 2 bases and J lost 2, with 10 bases in between. This CDR3 spans 14 amino acids. Germline CDR1 MDHEN, CDR2 SYDVKM. The CDR3 spells CASSLPGETYEQYF. The DNA for the CDR3 is TGTGCCAGCAGTTTACCGGGGGAGACCTACGAGCAGTACTTC. The variable domain in full, with the rest retrieved from reference TRBV28 and TRBJ2-7, is DVKVTQSSRYLVKRTGEKVFLECVQDMDHENMFWYRQDPGLGLRLIYFSYDVKMKEKGDIPEGYSVSREKKERFSLILESASTNQTSMYLCASSLPGETYEQYFGPGTRLTVT.

The chain is built from TRBV9 and TRBJ1-4; TRBD1 aligns across 9 bases. After removal of 0 bases from V and 7 bases from J, the junction contained 10 bases not matched to a gene. CDR3 length equals 17 residues. The germline V gene encodes CDR1 SGDLS and CDR2 YYNGEE. In nucleotides, the CDR3 is TGTGCCAGCAGCGTAGGGATTACAGGGGGCGCGGGTGAAAAACTGTTTTTT. This sequence encodes CASSVGITGGAGEKLFF.

This sequence joins TRBV27 and TRBJ2-7, with D unclear. Germline lookup yields CDR1 MNHEY and CDR2 SMNVEV (reference sequence). The ends were cut back, 6 bases at V and 9 bases at J, with 15 bases in the middle. The CDR3 contains 12 residues. CDR3 protein: CASSSASSGQYF. The CDR3 DNA is TGTGCCAGCAGCTCTGCCTCCTCAGGGCAGTACTTC.

This clone was detected only once. V is TRBV19 and J is TRBJ2-7, with 7 bases fitting TRBD1. V was clipped by 4 bases and J by 2 bases; unmatched bases: 5. Germline loops: CDR1 LNHDA, CDR2 SQIVND (reference sequence). CDR3 length: 14 residues. The CDR3 is CASSRQGRPYEQYF. As DNA, the CDR3 is TGTGCCAGTAGTAGACAGGGCCGGCCCTACGAGCAGTACTTC.

The genes are TRBV28 and TRBJ2-1, with TRBD1 matching 9 bases. Germline-derived CDR1 and CDR2 are MDHEN and SYDVKM. CDR3 size: 14 residues. V gave up 3 bases and J gave up 10 bases; unmatched junction bases: 7. For the CDR3, the DNA is TGTGCCAGCAGTTTTCGAGACAGGGGGAGGGAGCAGTTCTTC. As protein: CASSFRDRGREQFF. Full variable domain (remainder filled in from reference TRBV28 and TRBJ2-1): DVKVTQSSRYLVKRTGEKVFLECVQDMDHENMFWYRQDPGLGLRLIYFSYDVKMKEKGDIPEGYSVSREKKERFSLILESASTNQTSMYLCASSFRDRGREQFFGPGTRLTVL.

V gene TRBV28 combines with J gene TRBJ1-2; 8 positions match TRBD1. CDR3 size: 14 residues. Germline CDR1 reads MDHEN; CDR2 reads SYDVKM. The junction had 3 bases not matched to a gene; V was cut back by 3 bases and J by 3 bases. The CDR3 protein is CASSLLQGDYGYTF. CDR3 DNA: TGTGCCAGCAGTTTGTTACAGGGGGACTATGGCTACACCTTC.

CDR3 DNA: TGCGCCAGCAGTCAATCCAACGGCCCACGGGACACTGAAGCTTTCTTT. Translating gives CASSQSNGPRDTEAFF. The genes are TRBV23-1 and TRBJ1-1; no clear D. Being an ORF, TRBV23-1 has a function that is uncertain. There are 16 residues in the CDR3. Trimming took 0 bases from V and 3 from J, leaving 14 bases between them.

The chain has TRBV5-1 and TRBJ1-2; 7 bases are a match to TRBD1. In germline, CDR1 is SGHRS, CDR2 YFSETQ. Unmatched junction bases numbered 14, after V lost 4 bases and J lost 5 bases. The CDR3 has 16 amino acids. CDR3 sequence: CASSPLTGEVSYGYTF. The CDR3 DNA reads as TGCGCCAGCAGCCCCCTTACAGGGGAGGTCTCATATGGCTACACCTTC.

The chain recombines TRBV30 with TRBJ1-4, with TRBD1 identical over 7 bases. With 8 bases clipped from V and 11 bases from J, the junction kept 20 bases outside the gene matches. This CDR3 spans 15 amino acids. The germline V gene has CDR1 GTSNPN and CDR2 SVGIG (reference sequence). The CDR3 nucleotides are TGTGCCGGGACGGACAGGAAGGGGCGTGTGTATAAACTGTTTTTT. This codes for CAGTDRKGRVYKLFF.

As for this clone: At the DNA level, this CDR3 is encoded by other sequences in the same sample as well. This chain uses TRBV2 with TRBJ1-5; the D is unclear. Germline V gene sequence: CDR1 SNHLY, CDR2 FYNNEI. V was pared by 4 bases and J by 4 bases, with 5 bases between. The CDR3 covers 12 residues. CDR3 nucleotides: TGTGCCAGCAGTGGAGGGAATCAGCCCCAGCATTTT. Translated: CASSGGNQPQHF.

This clone showed up just a few times. The sample holds other DNA sequences that translate to the same CDR3. The rearrangement uses TRBV6-6 and TRBJ2-5, with D unclear. With 5 bases removed from V and 2 bases from J, the gap between germline ends came to 3 bases. The length of the CDR3 is 11 residues. Germline values: CDR1 MNHNY, CDR2 SVGAGI (reference sequence). The CDR3 DNA reads as TGTGCCAGCAGTCCACAAGAGACCCAGTACTTC. This translates into CASSPQETQYF.

The chain joins TRBV9 to TRBJ2-3, with TRBD1 matching 11 bases. CDR1 is SGDLS and CDR2 is YYNGEE in the germline V gene. The CDR3 totals 16 residues. V lost 1 base to trimming and J lost 8 bases; unmatched junction nucleotides: 9. In DNA, the CDR3 is TGTGCCAGCAGCGTACTGGGGACAGGGGGATATGCTACGCAGTATTTT. It codes for CASSVLGTGGYATQYF.

This sequence joins TRBV9 and TRBJ2-6, with TRBD2 identical over 8 bases. V was pared by 0 bases and J by 0 bases, with 2 bases of the junction left unmatched. This CDR3 has 17 amino acids. Germline CDR1 is SGDLS and CDR2 is YYNGEE. The CDR3 protein is CASSVAGGFSGANVLTF. Written as DNA, the CDR3 is TGTGCCAGCAGCGTAGCGGGAGGGTTCTCTGGGGCCAACGTCCTGACTTTC.

The chain couples TRBV5-1 to TRBJ1-2; TRBD1 matches at 8 bases. J was trimmed by 4 bases and V by 4 bases; bases with no gene match: 9. This CDR3 spans 15 amino acids. In germline, CDR1 is SGHRS, CDR2 YFSETQ. The CDR3 is CASSGESTGGYGYTF. The CDR3 DNA follows: TGCGCCAGCAGCGGCGAATCCACAGGGGGCTATGGCTACACCTTC.

This clone was detected a few times. The rearrangement joins TRBV5-6 to TRBJ1-2; TRBD1 matches 7 bases. The germline gives CDR1 SGHDT, CDR2 YYEEEE. Unmatched junction bases numbered 5, after V lost 4 bases and J lost 8 bases. CDR3 length: 12 residues. CDR3 nucleotide sequence: TGTGCCAGCAGCCTGGGACAGTGGGGCTACACCTTC. Translating it yields CASSLGQWGYTF.

V usage is TRBV14 and J usage is TRBJ1-6, with 7 bases lining up with TRBD1. CDR1 and CDR2 from the germline V gene are SGHDN and FVKESK. Trimming at V came to 2 bases and at J to 9 bases, leaving 19 bases not matched to a gene. The CDR3 has 19 amino acids. CDR3 sequence: CASSQIGLAHRGGFSPLHF. CDR3 DNA: TGTGCCAGCAGCCAAATAGGTCTGGCGCACAGGGGAGGATTTTCACCCCTCCACTTT.

This chain links TRBV7-3 with TRBJ2-5; D is possibly TRBD1 (6 bases). The ends were cut back, 5 bases at V and 1 base at J, with 11 bases in the middle. The CDR3 loop spans 14 amino acids. Per germline, CDR1 SGHTA and CDR2 FQGTGA. CDR3 in DNA: TGTGCCAGCAGCACGACAGGTGCCCAAGAGACCCAGTACTTC. Translating it yields CASSTTGAQETQYF.